The clone carrying this T cell receptor beta chain was counted a few times. Its antigen is unknown. These data are taken from a study of response to subunit inactivated influenza vaccine. General observations from the study: The authors proposed limited new T cell recruitment per seasonal influenza vaccination.

TCRdb re-called the RT-PCR reads through MiXCR, storing one row per CDR3 protein. Found here are hundreds of thousands of distinct CDR3 sequences, more than 15% of them singletons; the top ten hold around 10%. The germline V gene has CDR1 SGHRS and CDR2 YFSETQ. The CDR3 has 14 amino acids. V lost 6 bases to trimming and J lost 0 bases, with 13 bases between them. This chain links TRBV5-1 with TRBJ2-7; D is possibly TRBD1 (5 bases). Sample: PBMCs from blood, taken about 12 days after vaccination. The TCR sequence derives from a man in his fifties who received an inactivated influenza vaccine. The CDR3 sequence: CASKRTLSSYEQYF. In DNA form, the CDR3 reads TGCGCCAGCAAAAGGACATTGAGCTCCTACGAGCAGTACTTC.